The rows below give T cell receptor beta chains drawn from one sample of a study of cytomegalovirus exposure and HLA in healthy donors. This table comes from immunoSEQ multiplex PCR, and its TCRdb copy is limited to in-frame clones, with some not included. Here the sample spans 200,000 or so clones, about 83% being singletons. Input material: PBMCs. The source of these receptors is a girl aged 10 to 17 in good health and CMV-seronegative. Both conserved end residues are part of each CDR3. D genes are given only for firm matches. Clone size appears in some rows only: once, few, many, or a class for an expanded clone.

>TRBD1|-|18|TRBJ2-6|TRBV7-6
CASSLTGTGTSGANVLTF
TGTGCCAGCAGCTTAACCGGGACAGGGACCTCTGGGGCCAACGTCCTGACTTTC
>-|few|15|TRBJ2-1|TRBV18
CASSSVTLPSGEQFF
TGTGCCAGCTCTTCGGTCACCCTACCGTCGGGTGAGCAGTTCTTC
>TRBD2|-|13|TRBJ2-7|TRBV5-4
CASSLAGVYEQYF
TGTGCCAGCAGCTTAGCGGGAGTCTACGAGCAGTACTTC
>TRBD2|-|15|TRBJ2-3|TRBV19
CASSLRTSVTDTQYF
TGTGCCAGTAGTCTCCGGACTAGCGTCACAGATACGCAGTATTTT
>-|-|15|TRBJ1-2|TRBV5-6
CASSPQRVVGNGYTF
TGTGCCAGCAGCCCCCAGCGGGTGGTTGGTAATGGCTACACCTTC
>-|-|16|TRBJ1-1|TRBV7-9
CASSRGQQRTSTEAFF
TGTGCCAGCAGCCGTGGACAGCAACGGACGAGCACTGAAGCTTTCTTT
>-|-|15|TRBJ1-4|TRBV9
CASSVGFNAGEKLFF
TGTGCCAGCAGCGTAGGTTTCAACGCCGGTGAAAAACTGTTTTTT
>TRBD1|-|14|TRBJ1-5|TRBV5-1
CASSPWTGNQPQHF
TGCGCCAGCAGCCCGTGGACAGGGAATCAGCCCCAGCATTTT
>-|-|15|TRBJ2-5|TRBV6-1
CASSEQRRPRETQYF
TGTGCCAGCAGTGAACAGCGGCGCCCACGAGAGACCCAGTACTTC
>-|-|14|TRBJ1-3|TRBV30
CAWRDRQAGNTIYF
TGTGCCTGGAGAGACCGACAGGCTGGAAACACCATATATTTT
>TRBD2|-|15|TRBJ2-1|TRBV9
CASSPWTSGGPEQFF
TGTGCCAGCAGCCCGTGGACTAGCGGGGGCCCTGAGCAGTTCTTC
>-|-|15|TRBJ1-4|TRBV18
CASSPKNGRNEKLFF
TGTGCCAGCTCACCAAAGAATGGGAGAAATGAAAAACTGTTTTTT
>TRBD2|-|16|TRBJ2-2|TRBV5-4
CASSLVAAGDTGELFF
TGTGCCAGCAGCTTGGTTGCAGCGGGAGACACCGGGGAGCTGTTTTTT
>-|-|14|TRBJ2-3|TRBV25-1
CASSDPAEGGTQYF
TGTGCCAGCAGTGACCCGGCCGAGGGAGGTACGCAGTATTTT
>-|-|13|TRBJ1-5|TRBV7-6
CASSSGGNQPQHF
TGTGCCAGCAGCTCAGGGGGCAATCAGCCCCAGCATTTT
>TRBD1|-|15|TRBJ1-6|TRBV30
CAWRWGTADNSPLHF
TGTGCCTGGAGGTGGGGGACAGCGGATAATTCACCCCTCCACTTT
>TRBD2|-|16|TRBJ2-7|TRBV11-2
CASSLGPTGTSREQYF
TGTGCCAGCAGCTTAGGCCCGACCGGGACTAGCCGCGAGCAGTACTTC
>-|-|15|TRBJ2-3|TRBV6-6
CASSYGAAIGDTQYF
TGTGCCAGCAGTTATGGGGCGGCAATTGGAGATACGCAGTATTTT
>-|few|15|TRBJ1-1|TRBV5-1
CASSEHRVLNTEAFF
TGCGCCAGCAGCGAACACAGGGTTTTGAACACTGAAGCTTTCTTT
>-|-|15|TRBJ2-7|TRBV6-5
CASSYSPNLAVEQYF
TGTGCCAGCAGTTACTCGCCTAATTTAGCCGTCGAGCAGTACTTC
>-|-|17|TRBJ2-1|TRBV30
CAWSVHFDQGSYNEQFF
TGTGCCTGGAGTGTACATTTTGACCAGGGCTCCTACAATGAGCAGTTCTTC
>TRBD1|-|17|TRBJ1-1|TRBV28
CASRPGTGVLRYAEAFF
TGTGCCAGCAGACCCGGGACAGGGGTACTAAGATACGCTGAAGCTTTCTTT
>TRBD2|-|18|TRBJ2-4|TRBV2
CASRLLAGFELAKNIQYF
TGTGCCAGCAGACTACTAGCGGGGTTCGAATTAGCCAAAAACATTCAGTACTTC
>-|-|11|TRBJ1-5|TRBV20-1
CSVVGPGPQHF
TGCAGTGTTGTGGGTCCGGGGCCCCAGCATTTT
>-|-|13|TRBJ2-7|TRBV9
CASSEGPSYEQYF
TGTGCCAGCAGCGAGGGGCCCAGCTACGAGCAGTACTTC
>-|-|16|TRBJ2-2|TRBV19
CASTLEPGVDTGELFF
TGTGCCAGTACCCTGGAGCCAGGGGTTGACACCGGGGAGCTGTTTTTT
>-|-|13|TRBJ1-1|TRBV6-5
CASRPPRDTEAFF
TGTGCCAGCAGACCGCCGCGGGACACTGAAGCTTTCTTT
>-|-|14|TRBJ2-7|TRBV10-3
CAISAHPSTYEQYF
TGTGCCATCAGTGCCCATCCCTCTACCTACGAGCAGTACTTC
>TRBD1|-|15|TRBJ1-5|TRBV7-2
CASKEQGTLNQPQHF
TGTGCCAGCAAAGAACAGGGGACCTTAAATCAGCCCCAGCATTTT
>TRBD2|-|17|TRBJ2-7|TRBV6-1
CASSEGGGRSFVYEQYF
TGTGCCAGCAGTGAAGGTGGCGGGAGGAGTTTTGTCTACGAGCAGTACTTC
>TRBD2|-|13|TRBJ2-1|TRBV18
CASSQGLSNEQFF
TGTGCCAGCTCACAGGGACTAAGCAATGAGCAGTTCTTC
>-|-|14|TRBJ1-1|TRBV19
CASNVELVPRQAFF
TGTGCCTCAAACGTCGAATTGGTTCCTAGACAAGCTTTCTTT
>-|-|14|TRBJ2-1|TRBV11-3
CASSLGGSYNEQFF
TGTGCCAGCAGCTTAGGGGGCAGTTACAATGAGCAGTTCTTC
>-|-|14|TRBJ1-1|TRBV30
CAWSVLGEVTEAFF
TGTGCCTGGAGTGTCCTTGGGGAGGTCACTGAAGCTTTCTTT
>-|once|19|TRBJ2-6|TRBV5-1
CASSLVWEWDWSGANVLTF
TGCGCCAGCAGCTTGGTGTGGGAGTGGGATTGGTCTGGGGCCAACGTCCTGACTTTC
>-|few|13|TRBJ2-5|TRBV19
CASSIKMRETQYF
TGTGCCAGTAGTATCAAGATGAGGGAGACCCAGTACTTC
>TRBD1|few|14|TRBJ2-7|TRBV5-5
CASSADRVFHEQYF
TGTGCCAGCAGTGCGGACAGGGTATTCCACGAGCAGTACTTC
>TRBD1|once|12|TRBJ1-2|TRBV27
CASRGQDYGYTF
TGTGCCAGCAGGGGACAGGACTATGGCTACACCTTC